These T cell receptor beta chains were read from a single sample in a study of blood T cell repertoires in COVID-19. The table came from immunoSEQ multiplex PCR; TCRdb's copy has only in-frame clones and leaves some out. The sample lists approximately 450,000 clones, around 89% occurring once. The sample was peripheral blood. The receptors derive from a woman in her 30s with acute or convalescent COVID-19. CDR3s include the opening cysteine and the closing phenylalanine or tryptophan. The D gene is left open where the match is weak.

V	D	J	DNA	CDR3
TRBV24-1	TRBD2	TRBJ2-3	TGTGCCACCACTCCGGGGGGTAGCACAGATACGCAGTATTTT	CATTPGGSTDTQYF
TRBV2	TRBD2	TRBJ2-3	TGTGCCAGCAGTCGTTGGACTAGCGGGTCGGGCACAGATACGCAGTATTTT	CASSRWTSGSGTDTQYF
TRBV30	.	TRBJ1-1	TGTGCCTGGAAAAGACCCCCAGGGGCGACTGAAGCTTTCTTT	CAWKRPPGATEAFF
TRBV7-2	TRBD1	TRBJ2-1	TGTGCCAGCAGCTTAATGGGACAGGGTCTATCCTACAATGAGCAGTTCTTC	CASSLMGQGLSYNEQFF
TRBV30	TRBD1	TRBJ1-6	TGTGCCTGGAGTTCCGGGACAGCAGATTCACCCCTCCACTTT	CAWSSGTADSPLHF
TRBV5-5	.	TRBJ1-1	TGTGCCAGCAGCTTGGTACAGGTTGAAGCTTTCTTT	CASSLVQVEAFF
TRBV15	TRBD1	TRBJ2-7	TGTGCCACCAGCGAGACCGGGACAGGGATTTACGAGCAGTACTTC	CATSETGTGIYEQYF
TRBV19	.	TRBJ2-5	TGTGCCAGTAGCCTCCGGAGCGCTGCCGGGGAGACCCAGTACTTC	CASSLRSAAGETQYF
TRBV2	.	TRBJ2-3	TGTGCCAGCAGTGTCTCGGGGATGGGGAATACGCAGTATTTT	CASSVSGMGNTQYF
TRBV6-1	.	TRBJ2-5	TGTGCCAGCAGTGAGGAAGGGGGTTGGTGGGAGACCCAGTACTTC	CASSEEGGWWETQYF
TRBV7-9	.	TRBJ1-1	TGTGCCAGCAGCCTACAGGAGAACACTGAAGCTTTCTTT	CASSLQENTEAFF
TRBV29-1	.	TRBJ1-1	TGCAGCGTTGTGACAAAGATGAACACTGAAGCTTTCTTT	CSVVTKMNTEAFF
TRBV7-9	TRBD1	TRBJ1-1	TGTGCCAGCAGCTTAAGGCAGGGGGGCACTGAAGCTTTCTTT	CASSLRQGGTEAFF
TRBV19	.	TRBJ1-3	TGTGCCAGTAGTTACGGACAGAACTCTGGAAACACCATATATTTT	CASSYGQNSGNTIYF
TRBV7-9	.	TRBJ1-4	TGTGCCAGCAGCTTCCCAGGGCTCGGTGAAAAACTGTTTTTT	CASSFPGLGEKLFF
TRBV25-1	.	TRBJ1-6	TGTGCCAGCAGTGAAGCCAACAGGGTGATTTCACCCCTCCACTTT	CASSEANRVISPLHF
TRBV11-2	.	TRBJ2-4	TGTGCCAGCAGCTTCACAGGGAAGGGGTCAGGCGCCAAAAACATTCAGTACTTC	CASSFTGKGSGAKNIQYF
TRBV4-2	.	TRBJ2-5	TGTGCCAGCAGCCAGACTTCGTCGTCGGGAGAGACCCAGTACTTC	CASSQTSSSGETQYF
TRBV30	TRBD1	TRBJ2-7	TGTGCCTGGAGTGTAGGGGGCAGAAGTTACGAGCAGTACTTC	CAWSVGGRSYEQYF
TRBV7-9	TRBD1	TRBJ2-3	TGTGCCAGCGTGGGCCCAGGGGGTACGCAGTATTTT	CASVGPGGTQYF
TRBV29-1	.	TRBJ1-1	TGCAGCGTTGGTGGAGTATTGAACACTGAAGCTTTCTTT	CSVGGVLNTEAFF
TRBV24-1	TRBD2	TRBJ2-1	TGTGCCACCAGTGATTCCGTAGCGGGGGGGCGCAATGAGCAGTTCTTC	CATSDSVAGGRNEQFF
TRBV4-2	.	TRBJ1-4	TGTGCCAGCAGCCAAGTGCAGGGTGTCGAAAAACTGTTTTTT	CASSQVQGVEKLFF
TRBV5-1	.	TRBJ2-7	TGCGCCAGCAGCTTCGGGGTTGGCGAGCAGTACTTC	CASSFGVGEQYF
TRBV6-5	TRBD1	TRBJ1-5	TGTGCCAGCAGACAGGGGAGCAATCAGCCCCAGCATTTT	CASRQGSNQPQHF
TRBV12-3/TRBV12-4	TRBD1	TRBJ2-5	TGTGCCAGCAGTCACAGGGGAGAGACCCAGTACTTC	CASSHRGETQYF